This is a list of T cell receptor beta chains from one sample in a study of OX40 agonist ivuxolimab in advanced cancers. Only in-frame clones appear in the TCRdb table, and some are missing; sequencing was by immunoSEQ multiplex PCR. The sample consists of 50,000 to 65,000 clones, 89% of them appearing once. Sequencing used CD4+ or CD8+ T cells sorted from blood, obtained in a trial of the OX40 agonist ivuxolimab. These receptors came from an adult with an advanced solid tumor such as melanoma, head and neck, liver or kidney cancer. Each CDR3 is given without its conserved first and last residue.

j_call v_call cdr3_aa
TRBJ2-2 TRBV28 ASSLRPGTGELF
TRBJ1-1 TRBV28 ASSLPSKTEAF
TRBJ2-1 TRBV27 ASSQGSAYNEQF
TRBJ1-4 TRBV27 ASSLRAPGEKLF
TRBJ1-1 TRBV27 ASSERRRGTEAF
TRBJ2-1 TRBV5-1 ASRGGSYNEQF
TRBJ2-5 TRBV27 ASSLDVAGGPQETQY
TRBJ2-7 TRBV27 ASSYQLAGGPNEQY
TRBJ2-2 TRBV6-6 ASSYRGGRNTGELF
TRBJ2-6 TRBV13 ASSLAGANVLT
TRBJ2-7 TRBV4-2 ASSQVLAGDQPYEQY
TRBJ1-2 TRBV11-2 ASSLGGESGYGYT
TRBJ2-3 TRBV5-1 ASNLGLPTDTQY
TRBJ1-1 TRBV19 ASSGWSGDTEAF
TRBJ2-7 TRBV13 ASSLASEQY
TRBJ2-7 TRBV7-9 ASSLSTGGHYEQY
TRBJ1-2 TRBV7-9 ASSPRDRVERSPYGYT
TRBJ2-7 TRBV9 ASSPMGNSYEQY
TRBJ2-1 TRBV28 ASSLSIQDFIYNEQF
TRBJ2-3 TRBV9 ASSELAGSTDTQY
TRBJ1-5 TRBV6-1 ASSENGGTPASQH
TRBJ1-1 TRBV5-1 ASSQDWNTEAF